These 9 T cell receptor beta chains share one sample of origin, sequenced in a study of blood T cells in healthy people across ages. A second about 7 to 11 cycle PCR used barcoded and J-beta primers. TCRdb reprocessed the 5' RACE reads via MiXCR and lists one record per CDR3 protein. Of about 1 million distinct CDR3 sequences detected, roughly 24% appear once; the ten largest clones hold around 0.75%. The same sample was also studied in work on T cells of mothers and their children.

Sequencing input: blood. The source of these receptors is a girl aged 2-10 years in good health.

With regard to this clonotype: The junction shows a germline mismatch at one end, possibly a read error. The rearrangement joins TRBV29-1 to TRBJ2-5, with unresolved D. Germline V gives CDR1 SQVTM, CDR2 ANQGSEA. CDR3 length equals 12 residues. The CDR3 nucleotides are TGCGGCGTTGAAGATCGGAAAGAGACCCAGTACTTC. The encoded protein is CGVEDRKETQYF.

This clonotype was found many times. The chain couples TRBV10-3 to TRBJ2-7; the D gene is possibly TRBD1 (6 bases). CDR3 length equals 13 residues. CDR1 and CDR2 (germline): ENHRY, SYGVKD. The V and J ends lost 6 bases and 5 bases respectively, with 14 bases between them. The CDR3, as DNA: TGTGCCATCAGGGCGACAGGACGGCACGAGCAGTACTTC. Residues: CAIRATGRHEQYF.

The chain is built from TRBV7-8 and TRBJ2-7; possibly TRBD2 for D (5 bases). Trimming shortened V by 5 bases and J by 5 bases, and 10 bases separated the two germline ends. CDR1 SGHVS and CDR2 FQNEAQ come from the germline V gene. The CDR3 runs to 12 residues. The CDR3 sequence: CASSPRANEQYF. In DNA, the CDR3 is TGTGCCAGCAGCCCGCGGGCGAACGAGCAGTACTTC.

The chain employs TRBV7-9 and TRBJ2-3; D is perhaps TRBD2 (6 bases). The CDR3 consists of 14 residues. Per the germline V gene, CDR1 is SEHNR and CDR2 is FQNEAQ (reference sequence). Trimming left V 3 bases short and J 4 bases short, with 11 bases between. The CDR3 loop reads CASSFAGLSDTQYF. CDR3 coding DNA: TGTGCCAGCAGCTTCGCGGGACTTTCAGATACGCAGTATTTT.

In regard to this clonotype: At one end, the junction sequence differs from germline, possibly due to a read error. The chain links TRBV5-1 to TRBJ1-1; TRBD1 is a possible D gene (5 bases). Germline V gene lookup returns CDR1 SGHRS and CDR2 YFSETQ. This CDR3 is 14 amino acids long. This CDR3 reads CASSGTGGNAEAFF. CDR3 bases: TGCGCCAGCAGCGGTACCGGGGGGAACGCTGAAGCTTTCTTT. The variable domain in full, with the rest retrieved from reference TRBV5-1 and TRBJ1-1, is KAGVTQTPRYLIKTRGQQVTLSCSPISGHRSVSWYQQTPGQGLQFLFEYFSETQRNKGNFPGRFSGRQFSNSRSEMNVSTLELGDSALYLCASSGTGGNAEAFFGQGTRLTVV.

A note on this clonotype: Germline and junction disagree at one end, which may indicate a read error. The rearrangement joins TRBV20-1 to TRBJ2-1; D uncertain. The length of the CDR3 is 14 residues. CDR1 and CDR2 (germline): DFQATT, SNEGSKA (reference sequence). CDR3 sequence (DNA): TGCAGTGCCAGAGATCCGCGCTCCTACAATGAGCAGTTCTTC. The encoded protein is CSARDPRSYNEQFF.

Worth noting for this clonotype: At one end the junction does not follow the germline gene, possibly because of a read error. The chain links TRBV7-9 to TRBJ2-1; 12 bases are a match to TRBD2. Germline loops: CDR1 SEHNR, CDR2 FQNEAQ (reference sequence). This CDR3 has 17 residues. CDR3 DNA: TGTGCCAGCAGCTTAGGTACAGGACTAGCGGGGAACAATGAACAGTTCTTC. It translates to CASSLGTGLAGNNEQFF.

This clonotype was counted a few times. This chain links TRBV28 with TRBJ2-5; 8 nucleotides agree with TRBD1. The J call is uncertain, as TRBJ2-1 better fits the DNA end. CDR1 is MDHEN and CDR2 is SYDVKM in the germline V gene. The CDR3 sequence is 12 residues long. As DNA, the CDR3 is TGTGCCAGCATTCAGGGGGCTAAGGAACAGTTCTTC. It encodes CASIQGAKEQFF.

The CDR3 is CASSQDLTRLSGNTIYF. In DNA, the CDR3 is TGCGCCAGCAGCCAAGATCTAACCAGGCTTTCTGGAAACACCATATATTTT. The chain links TRBV4-3 to TRBJ1-3; unclear D gene. Trimming left V 0 bases short and J 1 base short, with 13 bases between. The CDR3 has 17 residues. The germline gives CDR1 LGHNA, CDR2 YSLEER.